The T cell receptor (beta chain) described here comes from a study of blood T cell repertoires in COVID-19 (dated by TCRdb to 2018 to 2021). In the study overall: Samples from collaborators originated in the United States, Italy and Spain and spanned both the acute and convalescent phases of COVID-19. The repertoires were released in a freely available public database intended as a resource for research on the immune response to SARS-CoV-2. Nearly every sample came with metadata listing a de-identified subject ID, COVID-19 status, age in years and sex. The material from the prospective study consisted of cDNA or gDNA derived from T cells, B-cell-depleted T cells, or PBMCs. Where available, HLA class I and class II types were obtained from metadata supplied by the sample provider rather than from assay-based typing. Deeply sampled blood TCRbeta repertoires from subjects exposed to, actively infected with, or recovered from COVID-19 were included in the dataset. The samples were drawn from the first 160 participants of the ongoing ImmuneRACE study and from 950 to 1,500 subjects provided by 6 global collaborators. What the work shows at the level of the full study, not this receptor alone: Clinical and demographic metadata were provided uncurated, with the amount varying by source and participant.

Participants in the prospective study were aged roughly 18 to 89 years, lived in more than 20 United States geographic areas, and enrolled through a virtual design. Cohort assignment in the prospective study relied on participant-reported clinical history from a screening survey and a study questionnaire. Recovered participants in ImmuneRACE Cohort 3 were defined as having two consecutive negative NP/OP PCR tests, clearance from a healthcare professional, or resolution of symptoms. Mobile phlebotomists in the prospective study collected whole blood, serum and a nasopharyngeal or oropharyngeal swab from every participant. Prospective study participants could optionally give additional blood draws and questionnaires over an approximately 2-month period. Before DNA extraction, blood samples from the prospective study were shipped at room temperature or frozen. The cysteine opens and the phenylalanine closes a CDR3 of 17 amino acids. Just the 51-base CDR3 DNA is kept, in frame starting at base 1.

This clone occurred a few times. The specificity of this receptor is unknown. No much larger clone is present one base from it, and per-base qualities are unavailable. The immunoSEQ Assay, a bias-controlled multiplex PCR, was used to amplify TCRbeta CDR3 regions from genomic DNA. The authors processed their data as follows. Nucleated cell counts per sample were estimated from amplification of reference gene primers within the assay. Sequence reads were collapsed and filtered to measure the absolute abundance of every unique TCRbeta CDR3 rearrangement. For each sample, productive Simpson clonality was calculated as the square root of Simpson's diversity index over productive rearrangements. The table comes from immuneACCESS by way of TCRdb, which keeps in-frame sequences with V and J called. Part of the clones is missing from these tables; in studies checked, under half for an unresolved V gene and the rest for unknown reasons. V, J and clone size reflect that table, while D and trimming were determined from the DNA. The sample table lists 310,000 or so clones, 87% of them with a count of one. The ten largest clones add up to around 9% of the sample.

The V and J genes are TRBV21-1 and TRBJ1-1. TRBV21-1 is a listed pseudogene. This TCR came from a woman under 30 who had recovered from COVID-19. The specimen was PBMCs or T cells enriched from blood (not recorded which). The CDR3 amino acid sequence is: CASSKGVEGTGNTEAFF. The DNA is TGTGCCAGCAGCAAAGGAGTTGAGGGAACGGGGAACACTGAAGCTTTCTTT.